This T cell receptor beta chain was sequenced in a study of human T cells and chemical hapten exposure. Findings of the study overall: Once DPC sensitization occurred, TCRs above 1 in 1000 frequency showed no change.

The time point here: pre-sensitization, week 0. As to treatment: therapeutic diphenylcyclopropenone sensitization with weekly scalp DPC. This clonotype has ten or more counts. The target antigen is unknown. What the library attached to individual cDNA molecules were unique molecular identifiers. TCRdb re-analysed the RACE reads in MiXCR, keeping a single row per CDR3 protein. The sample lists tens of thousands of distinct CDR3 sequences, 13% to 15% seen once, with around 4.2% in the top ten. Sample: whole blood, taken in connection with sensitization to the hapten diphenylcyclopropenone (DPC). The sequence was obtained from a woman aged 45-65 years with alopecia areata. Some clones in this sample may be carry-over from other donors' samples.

Here the CDR3 reads CSAYLAGGSDTQYF. The CDR3 DNA is TGCAGTGCTTACTTAGCGGGAGGTAGCGATACGCAGTATTTT. The rearrangement joins TRBV20-1 to TRBJ2-3, with 10 bases lining up with TRBD2. The germline CDR1 and CDR2 sequences are DFQATT and SNEGSKA (reference sequence). Germline trimming cut 5 bases from V and 6 bases from J; bases unmatched to any gene: 8. There are 14 residues in the CDR3.